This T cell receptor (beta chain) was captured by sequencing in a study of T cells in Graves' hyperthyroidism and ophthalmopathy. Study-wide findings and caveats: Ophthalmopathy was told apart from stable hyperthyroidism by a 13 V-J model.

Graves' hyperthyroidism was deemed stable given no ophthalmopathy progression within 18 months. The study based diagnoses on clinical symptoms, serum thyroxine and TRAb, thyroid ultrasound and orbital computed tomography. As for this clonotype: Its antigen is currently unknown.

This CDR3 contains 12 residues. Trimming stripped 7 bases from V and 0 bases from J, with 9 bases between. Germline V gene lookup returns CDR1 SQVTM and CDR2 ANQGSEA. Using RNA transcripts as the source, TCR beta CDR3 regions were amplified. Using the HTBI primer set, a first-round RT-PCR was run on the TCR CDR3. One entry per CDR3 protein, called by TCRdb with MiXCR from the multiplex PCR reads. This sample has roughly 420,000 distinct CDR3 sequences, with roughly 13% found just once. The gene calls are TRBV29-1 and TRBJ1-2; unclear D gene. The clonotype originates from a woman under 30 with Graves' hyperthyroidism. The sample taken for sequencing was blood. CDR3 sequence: CSALLTNYGYTF. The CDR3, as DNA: TGCAGCGCCCTCCTCACTAACTATGGCTACACCTTC.